The entry below describes one TCR beta chain. Trimming at V came to 7 bases and at J to 8 bases, leaving 12 bases not matched to a gene. In germline, CDR1 is MNHEY, CDR2 SMNVEV (reference sequence). This CDR3 comprises 15 residues. The data stem from a study of cytomegalovirus exposure and HLA in healthy donors. It was with 60 Vbeta and 13 Jbeta primers that the PCR ran. The table came from immunoSEQ multiplex PCR; TCRdb's copy has only in-frame clones and leaves some out. In the table there are 150,000 to 200,000 clones, around 77% of which are singletons. The clonotype comes from a woman aged 25 to 39 in good health and CMV-seropositive. Sequencing was done on a sample of PBMCs. The chain carries TRBV27 and TRBJ2-1, with 9 bases lining up with TRBD2. The CDR3 reads CASTAGTSIWDEQFF. The CDR3 nucleotides read TGTGCCAGCACCGCCGGGACTAGCATCTGGGATGAGCAGTTCTTC.